The sample holds a few counts of the clone carrying this TCR beta chain. Authors' analysis steps: Researchers report that nucleated cell counts were estimated from reference gene primer amplification. Generated by immunoSEQ multiplex PCR, the TCRdb table keeps only in-frame clones and is missing some. V and J calls and clone size are as listed in that table; D and trimming were resolved from the DNA. In the table there are over 200,000 clones, 82% of which are singletons. This specimen belongs to a study of blood T cell repertoires in COVID-19. Study overall: Whether acute or convalescent, the COVID-19 samples came from the United States, Italy and Spain.

The V gene lost 2 bases and the J gene lost 2 bases, with 16 bases spanning the gap. In germline, CDR1 is ENHRY, CDR2 SYGVKD. The CDR3 covers 16 residues. Sequenced input: peripheral blood. This TCR was recovered from a woman in her thirties or forties with acute or convalescent COVID-19. This rearrangement joins TRBV10-3 to TRBJ2-7, with D possibly matching TRBD2 (7 bases). DNA of the CDR3: TGTGCCATCAGTGAGCCACGGGGGGCAGCCGCCTACGAGCAGTACTTC. It encodes CAISEPRGAAAYEQYF.